Detailed here is one T cell receptor (beta chain). The data stem from a study of cytomegalovirus exposure and HLA in healthy donors. V lost 8 bases, J lost 6 bases, and 14 bases lay in between. CDR1 and CDR2 from the germline V gene are SGHVS and FQNEAQ. This CDR3 region has 13 residues. The PCR contained 60 Vbeta and 13 Jbeta primers. Generated by immunoSEQ multiplex PCR, the TCRdb table keeps only in-frame clones and is missing some. This table has 130,000 or so clones, about 73% appearing once. J is TRBJ1-5 and V is TRBV7-8, with D maybe TRBD1 (5 bases). The TCR comes from a woman aged 40 to 50 in good health and CMV-seropositive. What was sequenced was PBMCs. The CDR3 sequence: CASVRVLGQPQHF. Here the CDR3 DNA reads TGTGCCAGCGTCAGGGTTCTTGGTCAGCCCCAGCATTTT.